This T cell receptor (beta chain) was identified during a study of blood T cell repertoires in COVID-19. Germline V lookup: CDR1 SEHNR, CDR2 FQNEAQ (reference sequence). The CDR3 extends over 15 amino acids. The ends lost 8 bases at V and 7 bases at J; junction bases unmatched: 10. The protocol was immunoSEQ multiplex PCR, while the TCRdb copy is restricted to in-frame clones and leaves out a portion. The sample yields about 200,000 clones, roughly 91% seen once. Sequencing input: peripheral blood. The chain employs TRBV7-9 and TRBJ1-6; TRBD1 agrees at 8 bases. The receptor was derived from a man aged 35-49 years with active or convalescent COVID-19. The CDR3 DNA is TGTGCCAGCTCACAGGCCGGGACAGGCAATTCACCCCTCCACTTT. This codes for CASSQAGTGNSPLHF.